One sample yielded the 18 T cell receptor beta chains listed below, sequenced in a study of cytomegalovirus exposure and HLA in healthy donors. Researchers ran the PCR with 60 Vbeta and 13 Jbeta primers. Profiled with immunoSEQ multiplex PCR; TCRdb holds only in-frame clones, not every one. The sample has approximately 130,000 clones, roughly three quarters seen once. Input material: PBMCs. The receptors were gathered from a man in his thirties or forties in good health and CMV-seronegative.

This chain uses TRBV14 with TRBJ2-1; D unclear. The germline V gene has CDR1 SGHDN and CDR2 FVKESK. The CDR3 covers 13 residues. With 0 bases removed from V and 10 bases from J, the gap between germline ends came to 10 bases. CDR3: CASSQDRVVEQFF. CDR3 DNA: TGTGCCAGCAGCCAAGATCGGGTGGTCGAGCAGTTCTTC.

The chain recombines TRBV30 with TRBJ2-3, with TRBD2 identical over 10 bases. Germline V gives CDR1 GTSNPN, CDR2 SVGIG (reference sequence). The CDR3 covers 18 residues. V was clipped by 3 bases and J by 4 bases; unmatched bases: 16. CDR3 nucleotide sequence: TGTGCCTGGAGCCCTAAACCAAAGCGGGAGGGCTACGCAGATACGCAGTATTTT. Its protein product is CAWSPKPKREGYADTQYF.

This clone has a handful of counts. The CDR3: CASSQEAGTGANVLTF. The CDR3 DNA sequence: TGCGCCAGCAGCCAAGAGGCAGGGACTGGGGCCAACGTCCTGACTTTC. The chain uses TRBV4-3 and TRBJ2-6; possibly TRBD1 for D (5 bases). Germline V gene sequence: CDR1 LGHNA, CDR2 YSLEER. The CDR3 contains 16 residues. V was cut by 0 bases and J by 2 bases, with 8 bases left in between.

The chain has TRBV7-8 and TRBJ1-1; 9 nucleotides line up with TRBD1. Germline loops: CDR1 SGHVS, CDR2 FQNEAQ. The CDR3 is made up of 16 amino acids. The V and J ends lost 3 bases and 5 bases, in that order; junction bases with no gene match: 10. The CDR3 is CASSFIQGAGGTEAFF. The CDR3 DNA sequence: TGTGCCAGCAGCTTTATACAGGGGGCCGGGGGAACTGAAGCTTTCTTT.

This chain connects TRBV4-2 to TRBJ2-1; TRBD2 agrees at 7 bases. In germline, CDR1 is LGHNA, CDR2 YNFKEQ. V gave up 3 bases and J gave up 3 bases; unmatched junction bases: 5. The CDR3 has 15 amino acids. CDR3 DNA sequence: TGTGCCAGCAGCCATTCTCGGGAGGACTACAATGAGCAGTTCTTC. Its translation: CASSHSREDYNEQFF.

This sequence joins TRBV5-5 and TRBJ2-7; D gene ambiguous. The germline gives CDR1 SGHKS, CDR2 YYEKEE (reference sequence). The CDR3 consists of 13 residues. V lost 4 bases, J lost 3 bases, and 11 bases lay in between. The CDR3 sequence is CASSLTTFYEQYF. CDR3 nucleotide sequence: TGTGCCAGCAGCCTCACTACCTTCTACGAGCAGTACTTC. Full variable domain (missing parts from reference TRBV5-5 and TRBJ2-7): DAGVTQSPTHLIKTRGQQVTLRCSPISGHKSVSWYQQVLGQGPQFIFQYYEKEERGRGNFPDRFSARQFPNYSSELNVNALLLGDSALYLCASSLTTFYEQYFGPGTRLTVT.

V and J are TRBV30 and TRBJ2-7, with a weak D call TRBD2 (5 bases). V shed 0 bases and J shed 6 bases, with 15 bases lying between them. Germline V gene sequence: CDR1 GTSNPN, CDR2 SVGIG (reference sequence). The CDR3 totals 14 residues. The CDR3 DNA follows: TGTGCCTGGAGTGTAAAGCGGCCCCCCCCCGAGCAGTACTTC. It encodes CAWSVKRPPPEQYF. Together with reference TRBV30 and TRBJ2-7, the CDR3 gives the full variable domain: SQTIHQWPATLVQPVGSPLSLECTVEGTSNPNLYWYRQAAGRGLQLLFYSVGIGQISSEVPQNLSASRPQDRQFILSSKKLLLSDSGFYLCAWSVKRPPPEQYFGPGTRLTVT.

The chain joins TRBV11-2 to TRBJ2-3; D perhaps matches TRBD1 (5 bases). The CDR3 loop spans 13 amino acids. V lost 1 base, J lost 6 bases, and 8 bases lay in between. Germline V gives CDR1 SGHAT, CDR2 FQNNGV. CDR3 bases: TGTGCCAGCAGCTTAGGGGGCGTGGATACGCAGTATTTT. Its translation is CASSLGGVDTQYF.

The V call is TRBV28, the J call TRBJ1-5; D call uncertain. There are 16 residues in the CDR3. CDR1 is MDHEN and CDR2 is SYDVKM in the germline V gene. Trimming took 4 bases from V and 2 from J, leaving 15 bases between them. CDR3 residues: CASSYPRSTGNQPQHF. In nucleotides, the CDR3 is TGTGCCAGCAGTTACCCTCGTTCCACGGGCAATCAGCCCCAGCATTTT. Complete variable domain (other parts from reference TRBV28 and TRBJ1-5): DVKVTQSSRYLVKRTGEKVFLECVQDMDHENMFWYRQDPGLGLRLIYFSYDVKMKEKGDIPEGYSVSREKKERFSLILESASTNQTSMYLCASSYPRSTGNQPQHFGDGTRLSIL.

This chain connects TRBV4-3 to TRBJ1-2, with 9 bases identical to TRBD1. V shed 1 base, J shed 2 bases, and the junction held 2 bases outside the gene matches. The CDR3 is made up of 15 amino acids. Germline-derived CDR1 and CDR2 are LGHNA and YSLEER. This CDR3 is CASSQVGTGNYGYTF. In DNA, the CDR3 is TGCGCCAGCAGCCAAGTAGGGACAGGGAACTATGGCTACACCTTC.

This clone was seen once. CDR3 bases: TGCGCCAGCAGCCAAGCACCGGGACAGGAAAACTATTATGGCTACACCTTC. It encodes CASSQAPGQENYYGYTF. J is TRBJ1-2 and V is TRBV4-1, with TRBD1 matching over 8 bases. Per germline, CDR1 MGHRA and CDR2 YSYEKL. The CDR3 totals 17 residues. Trimming removed 1 base from V and 5 bases from J; junction bases left unmatched: 12.

The chain joins TRBV4-3 to TRBJ1-1, with D possibly being TRBD1 (5 bases). V dropped 2 bases and J dropped 0 bases, with 19 bases sitting between them. The CDR3 loop spans 18 amino acids. Looked up from germline, CDR1 is LGHNA and CDR2 is YSLEER. The CDR3, as DNA: TGCGCCAGCAGCCAATCCCGTCAGGGCGGATCAATGAACACTGAAGCTTTCTTT. It translates to CASSQSRQGGSMNTEAFF.

This rearrangement joins TRBV5-1 to TRBJ2-1; possible D gene TRBD2, 5 bases. Germline V CDR1 and CDR2: SGHRS, YFSETQ. Trimming removed 1 base from V and 7 bases from J, with 9 bases in between. The CDR3 totals 13 residues. The CDR3 spells CASSLWPGNEQFF. CDR3 sequence (DNA): TGCGCCAGCAGCTTGTGGCCGGGGAATGAGCAGTTCTTC.

The CDR3 nucleotides read TGCGCCAGCAGCCACCAGGTCGCCAGGCGGGGGGGGGACAATGAGCAGTTCTTC. Translated: CASSHQVARRGGDNEQFF. The rearrangement uses TRBV4-1 and TRBJ2-1; 9 bases match TRBD2. This CDR3 spans 18 amino acids. The junction had 14 bases not matched to a gene; V was cut back by 3 bases and J by 5 bases. Germline V gene data show CDR1 as MGHRA and CDR2 as YSYEKL.

The chain links TRBV6-5 to TRBJ1-1; 7 bases are a match to TRBD1. The V segment lost 0 bases and the J segment 1 base; nucleotides outside the gene matches: 5. CDR3 length equals 16 residues. In germline, CDR1 is MNHEY, CDR2 SVGAGI. The CDR3: CASSYSRQGRNTEAFF. The CDR3 DNA is TGTGCCAGCAGTTACTCGAGACAGGGACGGAACACTGAAGCTTTCTTT.

The chain employs TRBV28 and TRBJ1-5; TRBD1 aligns across 8 bases. The germline CDR1 and CDR2 sequences are MDHEN and SYDVKM. Trimming removed 6 bases from V and 4 bases from J; junction bases left unmatched: 11. The CDR3 consists of 16 residues. The CDR3 DNA reads as TGTGCCAGCAGCCTGACACCAGGGGGCGCGAATCAGCCCCAGCATTTT. Protein product: CASSLTPGGANQPQHF.

This clone was detected once. The chain combines TRBV5-1 with TRBJ2-3; unclear D gene. Trimming took off 5 bases at V and 6 bases at J, with 7 bases between the two ends. CDR1 and CDR2 from the germline V gene are SGHRS and YFSETQ. The CDR3 totals 11 residues. As DNA, the CDR3 is TGCGCCAGCAGTTTCCTTGATACGCAGTATTTT. Translation gives CASSFLDTQYF.

The rearrangement uses TRBV5-1 and TRBJ2-2; 7 positions agree with TRBD1. The trim removed 2 bases at V and 4 bases at J, leaving 8 bases unmatched. The germline gives CDR1 SGHRS, CDR2 YFSETQ. The CDR3 sequence is 16 residues long. The CDR3 loop is CASSLIPTGSTGELFF. CDR3 coding DNA: TGCGCCAGCAGCTTAATCCCGACAGGGTCCACCGGGGAGCTGTTTTTT. The full variable domain, its missing parts supplied by reference TRBV5-1 and TRBJ2-2, is KAGVTQTPRYLIKTRGQQVTLSCSPISGHRSVSWYQQTPGQGLQFLFEYFSETQRNKGNFPGRFSGRQFSNSRSEMNVSTLELGDSALYLCASSLIPTGSTGELFFGEGSRLTVL.